A single T cell receptor beta chain is shown here with its context. TCRdb's copy holds only in-frame clones and misses some; the assay was immunoSEQ multiplex PCR. The table lists approximately 210,000 clones, roughly four fifths of them singletons. This sample was included in a study of blood T cell repertoires in COVID-19. Study background: Both acute and convalescent COVID-19 samples were obtained from the United States, Italy and Spain.

The study drew participants aged about 18 to 90 years from 20 to 30 US areas. The recovered donors of Cohort 3 showed two negative PCRs, clearance, or symptom resolution. Sample: PBMCs or T cells enriched from blood (not recorded which). The clonotype was recovered from a middle-aged man who had recovered from COVID-19.

This CDR3 is CATSAGSLYEQYF. As DNA, the CDR3 is TGTGCCACCAGTGCAGGGTCCCTGTACGAGCAGTACTTC. This rearrangement joins TRBV24-1 to TRBJ2-7; a weak D match, TRBD1 (5 bases). CDR3 length equals 13 residues. Germline loops: CDR1 KGHDR, CDR2 SFDVKD. The V gene lost 5 bases and the J gene lost 4 bases, with 11 bases spanning the gap.